Each of the 15 T cell receptor beta chains below was sequenced from the same sample in a study of OX40 agonist ivuxolimab in advanced cancers. Here immunoSEQ multiplex PCR was the method, and the copy in TCRdb shows in-frame clones only, minus some. The table has roughly 90,000 clones, about 89% seen once; the top ten hold about 8.7%. Specimen: CD4+ or CD8+ T cells sorted from blood, collected in a trial of the OX40 agonist ivuxolimab. These TCRs come from an adult with an advanced solid tumor such as melanoma, head and neck, liver or kidney cancer.

The chain uses TRBV18 and TRBJ2-6; TRBD1 is a possible D gene (5 bases). CDR3 length: 16 residues. V lost 6 bases and J 4 bases, leaving 16 bases between the germline ends. In germline, CDR1 is KGHSH, CDR2 LQKENI. The CDR3 DNA follows: TGTGCCAGCTCGCCTCAAGGGGTAGCCGGGGCCAACGTCCTGACTTTC. The encoded protein is CASSPQGVAGANVLTF.

The chain combines TRBV7-2 with TRBJ2-5, with 10 positions matching TRBD2. The germline V gene encodes CDR1 SGHTA and CDR2 FQGNSA. With 1 base clipped from V and 4 bases from J, the junction kept 3 bases outside the gene matches. This CDR3 comprises 15 residues. The CDR3 DNA follows: TGTGCCAGCAGCTTAGAAGGGACTAGCGTAGAGACCCAGTACTTC. This encodes CASSLEGTSVETQYF. Filled out from reference TRBV7-2 and TRBJ2-5, the complete variable domain reads GAGVSQSPSNKVTEKGKDVELRCDPISGHTALYWYRQSLGQGLEFLIYFQGNSAPDKSGLPSDRFSAERTGGSVSTLTIQRTQQEDSAVYLCASSLEGTSVETQYFGPGTRLLVL.

The CDR3 reads CASTPGNQPQHF. The CDR3 nucleotides are TGTGCCAGCACTCCTGGCAATCAGCCCCAGCATTTT. V is TRBV2 and J is TRBJ1-5; D uncertain. The CDR3 runs to 12 residues. Per germline, CDR1 SNHLY and CDR2 FYNNEI. Trimming cost V 7 bases and J 2 bases, with 6 bases left between them.

The chain combines TRBV10-3 with TRBJ2-5; 7 bases match TRBD1. Trimming cost V 6 bases and J 2 bases; bases outside gene matches: 9. Germline values: CDR1 ENHRY, CDR2 SYGVKD. The CDR3 loop spans 15 amino acids. The CDR3 region has the DNA TGTGCCATCAGCGCCAGGGGGTGGGATCAAGAGACCCAGTACTTC. Translating gives CAISARGWDQETQYF.

This clone was seen just once. The gene calls are TRBV5-1 and TRBJ2-1; D unresolved. Trimming left V 10 bases short and J 5 bases short, with 13 bases between. In germline, CDR1 is SGHRS, CDR2 YFSETQ. This CDR3 is 12 amino acids long. Here the CDR3 reads CACRGGHNEQFF. CDR3 nucleotides: TGCGCCTGCCGAGGCGGTCACAATGAGCAGTTCTTC. Supplemented by reference TRBV5-1 and TRBJ2-1, the full variable domain reads KAGVTQTPRYLIKTRGQQVTLSCSPISGHRSVSWYQQTPGQGLQFLFEYFSETQRNKGNFPGRFSGRQFSNSRSEMNVSTLELGDSALYLCACRGGHNEQFFGPGTRLTVL.

The gene calls are TRBV5-1 and TRBJ2-7; 15 nucleotides line up with TRBD2. This CDR3 has 15 residues. The junction had 6 bases not matched to a gene; V was cut back by 7 bases and J by 4 bases. Per germline, CDR1 SGHRS and CDR2 YFSETQ. CDR3 in amino acids: CASCDGTSGRYEQYF. The CDR3 nucleotides are TGCGCCAGCTGCGATGGGACTAGCGGGAGGTACGAGCAGTACTTC.

The chain employs TRBV30 and TRBJ1-5; D is unclear. The germline V gene encodes CDR1 GTSNPN and CDR2 SVGIG (reference sequence). V was pared by 1 base and J by 4 bases, with 11 bases between. There are 14 residues in the CDR3. The CDR3 protein is CAWSAQRGNQPQHF. The CDR3 DNA sequence: TGTGCCTGGAGTGCACAACGGGGTAATCAGCCCCAGCATTTT.

The V call is TRBV2, the J call TRBJ1-1; D is ambiguous. Looked up from germline, CDR1 is SNHLY and CDR2 is FYNNEI. V was trimmed by 3 bases and J by 11 bases, leaving 13 bases between them. The CDR3 loop spans 12 amino acids. CDR3 nucleotide sequence: TGTGCCAGCAGTGACTCGATAGGTCGGGCTTTCTTT. Its protein product is CASSDSIGRAFF.

The chain uses TRBV6-5 and TRBJ1-1, with TRBD1 as a possible D gene (5 bases). The CDR3 has 14 residues. V was clipped by 8 bases and J by 1 base, with 14 bases between them. The germline V gene has CDR1 MNHEY and CDR2 SVGAGI. Written as DNA, the CDR3 is TGTGCCAGCTGCCGAGCGGGGACGAACACTGAAGCTTTCTTT. Its protein product is CASCRAGTNTEAFF.

This chain joins TRBV7-8 and TRBJ2-1, with 7 bases lining up with TRBD2. Germline values: CDR1 SGHVS, CDR2 FQNEAQ. The V and J ends lost 5 bases and 2 bases, in that order; junction bases with no gene match: 9. There are 16 residues in the CDR3. In DNA form, the CDR3 reads TGTGCCAGCAGCCCATACGGCGGGGGTACCTACAATGAGCAGTTCTTC. It specifies CASSPYGGGTYNEQFF.

This clone has just one count. The CDR3 DNA sequence: TGTGCCAGCAGAGGGGAGGGGAACTATAATTCACCCCTCCACTTT. Residues: CASRGEGNYNSPLHF. V is TRBV6-6 and J is TRBJ1-6; a weak D match, TRBD1 (5 bases). The CDR3 covers 15 residues. Between the trimmed V and J ends, which lost 6 bases and 3 bases, there was a span of 12 bases. Per germline, CDR1 MNHNY and CDR2 SVGAGI (reference sequence).

V gene TRBV5-5 combines with J gene TRBJ1-1; 8 bases fit TRBD1. Germline V gene sequence: CDR1 SGHKS, CDR2 YYEKEE (reference sequence). This CDR3 region has 14 residues. J gave up 3 bases and V 1 base, and 2 bases lay outside the gene matches. The CDR3 DNA is TGTGCCAGCAGCTTGACAGGGGGAGACACTGAAGCTTTCTTT. It translates to CASSLTGGDTEAFF.

V is TRBV9 and J is TRBJ2-5, with 11 bases that match TRBD2. The J call may not be correct, given that the DNA end is closer to TRBJ2-7. The CDR3 extends over 14 amino acids. Per the germline V gene, CDR1 is SGDLS and CDR2 is YYNGEE. The CDR3 region has the DNA TGTGCCAGCAGCATAACTAGCGGGAGTGTCGAGCAGTACTTC. Translating gives CASSITSGSVEQYF.

The chain recombines TRBV2 with TRBJ2-1; 8 nucleotides match TRBD2. The CDR3 consists of 14 residues. CDR1 and CDR2 from the germline V gene are SNHLY and FYNNEI. V lost 5 bases, J lost 4 bases, and 4 bases stayed unmatched. The CDR3 sequence is CASSIAGIYNEQFF. The DNA of the CDR3 is TGTGCCAGCAGTATAGCGGGGATTTACAATGAGCAGTTCTTC.

The genes are TRBV27 and TRBJ1-1, with a tentative D call TRBD1 (5 bases). The CDR3 has 17 residues. CDR1 and CDR2 (germline): MNHEY, SMNVEV (reference sequence). With 1 base removed from V and 0 bases from J, the gap between germline ends came to 15 bases. The CDR3 region is CASSLYVVGAMNTEAFF. The DNA for the CDR3 is TGTGCCAGCAGTTTATACGTGGTAGGGGCGATGAACACTGAAGCTTTCTTT.